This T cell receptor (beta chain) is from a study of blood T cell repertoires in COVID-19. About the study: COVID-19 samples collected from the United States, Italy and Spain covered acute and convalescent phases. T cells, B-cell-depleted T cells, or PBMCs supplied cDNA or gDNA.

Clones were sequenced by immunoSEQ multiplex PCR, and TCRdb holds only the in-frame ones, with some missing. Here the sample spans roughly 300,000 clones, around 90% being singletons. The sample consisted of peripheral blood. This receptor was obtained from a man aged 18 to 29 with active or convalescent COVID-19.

In DNA form, the CDR3 reads TGTGCCAGCAGCCTGGGACAGTGGGAGACCCAGTACTTC. Its translation: CASSLGQWETQYF. The chain employs TRBV5-6 and TRBJ2-5, with TRBD1 identical over 7 bases. The CDR3 extends over 13 amino acids. Germline CDR1 reads SGHDT; CDR2 reads YYEEEE. J lost 5 bases, V lost 4 bases, and 5 bases had no gene match.